A single sample is the source of the 21 T cell receptor beta chains below, sequenced in a study of shared clonotypes between healthy human individuals. Method: immunoSEQ multiplex PCR; TCRdb's copy keeps in-frame clones and lacks some. The sample contains roughly 770,000 clones, about 96% of which appear only once. Naive-designated CD8 cells lacked CD45RO, were positively enriched for CCR7, and omitted terminally differentiated effector memory CD45RA+ cells. The sequencing input was naive CD8+ T cells sorted from blood. Source of these receptors: a man aged 25-45 years in good health.

The chain uses TRBV11-2 and TRBJ2-7, with no clear D. V lost 0 bases to trimming and J lost 2 bases, with 5 bases between them. Germline V lookup: CDR1 SGHAT, CDR2 FQNNGV. The CDR3 has 13 residues. The CDR3, as DNA: TGTGCCAGCAGCTTAGAGTCAGCCTACGAGCAGTACTTC. Protein sequence: CASSLESAYEQYF.

The chain employs TRBV30 and TRBJ2-7, with a possible D match to TRBD2 (5 bases). Germline assignment: CDR1 GTSNPN and CDR2 SVGIG (reference sequence). Trimming took 5 bases from V and 3 from J, leaving 11 bases between them. This CDR3 has 12 amino acids. The CDR3 is CAWGELVYEQYF. The CDR3 DNA reads as TGTGCCTGGGGGGAGTTGGTCTACGAGCAGTACTTC.

The chain is built from TRBV7-9 and TRBJ1-1, with TRBD1 matching over 8 bases. V lost 5 bases, J lost 8 bases, and 13 bases stayed unmatched. This CDR3 has 15 amino acids. CDR1 is SEHNR and CDR2 is FQNEAQ in the germline V gene (reference sequence). The DNA for the CDR3 is TGTGCCAGCAGCATTGGACAGGGTTCGGCGGAGGAAGCTTTCTTT. It codes for CASSIGQGSAEEAFF.

About this clone: Other DNA sequences in the same sample also yield this CDR3. The CDR3 nucleotides read TGTGCCAGCAGCTTCCGACCATACGAGCAGTACTTC. This translates into CASSFRPYEQYF. The J gene is TRBJ2-7, the V gene TRBV7-9; no clear D. The CDR3 runs to 12 residues. Germline V gene sequence: CDR1 SEHNR, CDR2 FQNEAQ (reference sequence). Trimming pared 3 bases from V and 4 bases from J, leaving 7 bases between.

The genes are TRBV21-1 and TRBJ2-5. TRBV21-1 is recorded as a pseudogene. The CDR3 has 16 amino acids. CDR3 loop: CASSKSYDRGHGTQYF. The CDR3 DNA reads as TGTGCCAGCAGCAAATCTTACGATCGGGGCCACGGGACCCAGTACTTC.

The DNA of the CDR3 is TGTGCCAGGACAGCATCTAGGGGACTAGGGGTCCACGAGCAGTACTTC. Its protein product is CARTASRGLGVHEQYF. This rearrangement joins TRBV9 to TRBJ2-7, with TRBD2 matching over 8 bases. With V trimmed by 8 bases and J by 5 bases, 18 bases remained unmatched. The CDR3 spans 16 residues. Germline CDR1 reads SGDLS; CDR2 reads YYNGEE.

This clone was observed a few times. The rearrangement uses TRBV6-5 and TRBJ1-5, with a weak D call TRBD1 (5 bases). With 4 bases removed from V and 9 bases from J, the gap between germline ends came to 22 bases. The CDR3 contains 16 residues. From germline, CDR1 is MNHEY and CDR2 SVGAGI. CDR3 residues: CASSWNGRGSSGPQHF. The CDR3 coding sequence is TGTGCCAGCAGTTGGAACGGACGGGGCTCTAGCGGGCCCCAGCATTTT.

The chain joins TRBV6-5 to TRBJ1-5; D not resolved. CDR1 MNHEY and CDR2 SVGAGI come from the germline V gene. Trimming removed 6 bases at V and 3 bases at J, with 9 bases between. The CDR3 has 13 amino acids. CDR3 protein: CASRSGTNQPQHF. CDR3 nucleotide sequence: TGTGCCAGCAGGTCAGGTACCAATCAGCCCCAGCATTTT.

This sequence joins TRBV28 and TRBJ2-7; TRBD2 matches at 13 bases. The trim removed 6 bases at V and 3 bases at J, leaving 14 bases unmatched. Germline CDR1 reads MDHEN; CDR2 reads SYDVKM. CDR3 size: 18 residues. CDR3 amino acids: CASSPGLAGVLGDYEQYF. For the CDR3, the DNA is TGTGCCAGCAGCCCCGGACTAGCGGGAGTATTAGGGGACTACGAGCAGTACTTC. The whole variable domain, remainder taken from reference TRBV28 and TRBJ2-7, is DVKVTQSSRYLVKRTGEKVFLECVQDMDHENMFWYRQDPGLGLRLIYFSYDVKMKEKGDIPEGYSVSREKKERFSLILESASTNQTSMYLCASSPGLAGVLGDYEQYFGPGTRLTVT.

This chain joins TRBV2 and TRBJ2-1; unclear D gene. The length of the CDR3 is 12 residues. Germline V gene data show CDR1 as SNHLY and CDR2 as FYNNEI. V lost 11 bases, J lost 7 bases, and 15 bases lay in between. Here the CDR3 reads CALRAVSNEQFF. CDR3 nucleotide sequence: TGTGCCCTAAGGGCCGTTTCGAATGAGCAGTTCTTC. Drawing the rest from reference TRBV2 and TRBJ2-1, the complete variable domain is EPEVTQTPSHQVTQMGQEVILRCVPISNHLYFYWYRQILGQKVEFLVSFYNNEISEKSEIFDDQFSVERPDGSNFTLKIRSTKLEDSAMYFCALRAVSNEQFFGPGTRLTVL.

The CDR3 bases are TGTGCCAGCAGCCTGTTAGCGGAAGACAATGAGCAGTTCTTC. Protein sequence: CASSLLAEDNEQFF. The V and J genes are TRBV7-3 and TRBJ2-1; D is perhaps TRBD2 (6 bases). Per germline, CDR1 SGHTA and CDR2 FQGTGA. This CDR3 comprises 14 residues. V lost 5 bases, J lost 5 bases, and 13 bases lay in between.

The chain is built from TRBV5-1 and TRBJ2-5; TRBD2 is a possible D gene (6 bases). V was shortened by 0 bases and J by 4 bases, with 16 bases between the two germline ends. Germline-derived CDR1 and CDR2 are SGHRS and YFSETQ. CDR3 length: 16 residues. In DNA form, the CDR3 reads TGCGCCAGCAGCTTGGCACTAGCAACTAGGGGAGAGACCCAGTACTTC. Its translation is CASSLALATRGETQYF.

The chain joins TRBV5-1 to TRBJ2-7, with D unresolved. This CDR3 is 18 amino acids long. Germline V gene lookup returns CDR1 SGHRS and CDR2 YFSETQ. The ends were cut back, 0 bases at V and 1 base at J, with 20 bases in the middle. The DNA for the CDR3 is TGCGCCAGCAGCTTGGGAAGAAACTCTCTTCGGGCTTCCTACGAGCAGTACTTC. This translates into CASSLGRNSLRASYEQYF.

This rearrangement joins TRBV5-1 to TRBJ2-7, with unresolved D. Germline V gene sequence: CDR1 SGHRS, CDR2 YFSETQ. This CDR3 is 15 amino acids long. V dropped 0 bases and J dropped 3 bases, with 13 bases sitting between them. CDR3 in amino acids: CASSLAAGPSYEQYF. DNA for the CDR3: TGCGCCAGCAGCTTGGCTGCAGGACCAAGCTACGAGCAGTACTTC.

The chain couples TRBV13 to TRBJ2-3; D uncertain. This CDR3 region has 14 residues. Germline V CDR1 and CDR2: PRHDT, FYEKMQ (reference sequence). The V end was cut by 8 bases, the J end by 7 bases, with 19 bases between. The CDR3 DNA sequence: TGTGCCAGCCTCCGAAGGAGTGGGTATAATACGCAGTATTTT. Amino acids: CASLRRSGYNTQYF.

The rearrangement joins TRBV27 to TRBJ2-2; D is unclear. The CDR3 has 13 residues. The V and J ends lost 4 bases and 11 bases respectively, with 14 bases between them. Germline assignment: CDR1 MNHEY and CDR2 SMNVEV (reference sequence). The CDR3 spells CASSSTPFRELFF. The CDR3 DNA sequence: TGTGCCAGCAGTTCGACTCCCTTCAGAGAGCTGTTTTTT.

The V gene is TRBV5-8, the J gene TRBJ2-2; no clear D. The length of the CDR3 is 16 residues. Germline CDR1 SGHTS, CDR2 YDEGEE. V lost 4 bases to trimming and J lost 0 bases, with 13 bases between them. The CDR3 DNA reads TGTGCCAGCAGCCCAAGAGCTTATGCGAACACCGGGGAGCTGTTTTTT. Protein: CASSPRAYANTGELFF.

This clone is a singleton in its sample. The chain uses TRBV11-3 and TRBJ2-7, with D tentatively TRBD1 (6 bases). Germline CDR1 reads SGHNT; CDR2 reads YENEEA. Trimming removed 3 bases at V and 3 bases at J, with 24 bases between. CDR3 size: 18 residues. DNA of the CDR3: TGTGCCAGCAGCTTGGGCCAGGAGTGGTGGGGGCCCCTCTACGAGCAGTACTTC. Amino acid sequence: CASSLGQEWWGPLYEQYF.

The chain combines TRBV28 with TRBJ2-7; possibly TRBD2 for D (5 bases). This CDR3 has 17 residues. Per the germline V gene, CDR1 is MDHEN and CDR2 is SYDVKM. V dropped 5 bases and J dropped 1 base, with 21 bases sitting between them. The CDR3 DNA reads as TGTGCCAGCAGTCTTAATCCGACGGGGTCCTCTTCCTACGAGCAGTACTTC. This encodes CASSLNPTGSSSYEQYF.

V gene TRBV7-6 combines with J gene TRBJ2-1; no reliable D call. CDR1 and CDR2 from the germline V gene are SGHVS and FNYEAQ. CDR3 length: 14 residues. V gave up 4 bases and J gave up 2 bases, with 9 bases separating them. The CDR3 reads CASSSSRAYNEQFF. The CDR3 nucleotides are TGTGCCAGCAGCTCGTCTAGGGCCTACAATGAGCAGTTCTTC.

The V and J genes are TRBV29-1 and TRBJ2-3; TRBD1 is a possible D gene (5 bases). V was pared by 8 bases and J by 1 base, with 13 bases between. Germline V lookup: CDR1 SQVTM, CDR2 ANQGSEA. The CDR3 loop spans 13 amino acids. The CDR3 is CSLVPRGTDTQYF. DNA for the CDR3: TGCAGCCTTGTCCCCAGGGGCACAGATACGCAGTATTTT.